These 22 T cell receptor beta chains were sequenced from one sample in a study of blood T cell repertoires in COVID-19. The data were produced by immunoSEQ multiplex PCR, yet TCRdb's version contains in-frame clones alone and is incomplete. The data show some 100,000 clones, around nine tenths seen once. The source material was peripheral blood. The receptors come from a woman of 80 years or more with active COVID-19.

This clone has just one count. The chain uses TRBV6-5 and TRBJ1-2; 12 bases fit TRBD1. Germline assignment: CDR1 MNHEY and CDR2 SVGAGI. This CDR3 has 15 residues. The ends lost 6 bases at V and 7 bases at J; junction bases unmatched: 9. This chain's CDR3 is CASRSPGQGAIGYTF. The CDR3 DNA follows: TGTGCCAGCAGGTCCCCGGGACAGGGGGCGATTGGCTACACCTTC.

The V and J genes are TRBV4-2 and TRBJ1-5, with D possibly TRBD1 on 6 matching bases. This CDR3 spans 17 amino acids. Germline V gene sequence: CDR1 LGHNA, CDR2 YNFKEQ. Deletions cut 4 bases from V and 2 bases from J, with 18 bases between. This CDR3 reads CASSPLVRGIGNQPQHF. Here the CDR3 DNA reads TGTGCCAGCAGCCCTCTTGTTAGGGGGATTGGCAATCAGCCCCAGCATTTT.

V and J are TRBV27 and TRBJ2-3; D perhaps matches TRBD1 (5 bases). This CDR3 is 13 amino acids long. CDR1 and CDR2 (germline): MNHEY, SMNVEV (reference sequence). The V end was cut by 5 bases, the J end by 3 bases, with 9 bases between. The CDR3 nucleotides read TGTGCCAGCAGTGGCGACAGTACAGATACGCAGTATTTT. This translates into CASSGDSTDTQYF.

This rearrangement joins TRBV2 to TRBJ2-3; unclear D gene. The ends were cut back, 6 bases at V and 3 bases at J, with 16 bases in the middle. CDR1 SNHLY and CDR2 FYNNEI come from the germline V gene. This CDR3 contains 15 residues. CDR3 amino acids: CASRTLRLETDTQYF. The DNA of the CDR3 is TGTGCCAGCAGGACTCTTCGACTTGAAACAGATACGCAGTATTTT.

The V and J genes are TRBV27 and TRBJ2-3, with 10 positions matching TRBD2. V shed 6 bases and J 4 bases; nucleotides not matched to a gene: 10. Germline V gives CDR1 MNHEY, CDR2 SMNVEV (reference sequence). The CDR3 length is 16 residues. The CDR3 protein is CASRLRAGGRADTQYF. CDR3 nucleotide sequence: TGTGCCAGCAGACTCAGAGCGGGAGGGAGGGCAGATACGCAGTATTTT.

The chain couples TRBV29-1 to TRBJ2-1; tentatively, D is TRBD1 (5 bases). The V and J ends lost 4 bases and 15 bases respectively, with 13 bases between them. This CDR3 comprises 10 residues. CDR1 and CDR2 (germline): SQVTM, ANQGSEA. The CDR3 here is CSVVQGLGFF. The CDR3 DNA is TGCAGCGTTGTGCAGGGCCTTGGGTTCTTC.

The CDR3 region has the DNA TGTGCCAGCAGTTTCCGGGACAGGGGGCACTCTGGAAACACCATATATTTT. It is translated as CASSFRDRGHSGNTIYF. The chain has TRBV28 and TRBJ1-3, with TRBD1 matching 12 bases. The CDR3 is made up of 17 amino acids. The V gene end was trimmed by 3 bases and the J gene end by 0 bases; junction bases not matched to a gene: 3. From germline, CDR1 is MDHEN and CDR2 SYDVKM.

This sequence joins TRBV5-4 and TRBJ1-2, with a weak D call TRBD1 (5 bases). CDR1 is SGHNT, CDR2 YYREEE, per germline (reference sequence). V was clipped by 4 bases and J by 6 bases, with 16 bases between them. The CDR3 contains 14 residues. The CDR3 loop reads CASSPPLGGDGYTF. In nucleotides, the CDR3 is TGTGCCAGCAGCCCCCCGCTTGGGGGGGATGGCTACACCTTC.

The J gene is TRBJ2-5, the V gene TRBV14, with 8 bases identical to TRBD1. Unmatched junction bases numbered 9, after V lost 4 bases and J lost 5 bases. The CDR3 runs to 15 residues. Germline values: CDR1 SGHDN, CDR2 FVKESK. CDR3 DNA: TGTGCCAGCAGCCCGAGTGGGACAGGTCGGGAGACCCAGTACTTC. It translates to CASSPSGTGRETQYF.

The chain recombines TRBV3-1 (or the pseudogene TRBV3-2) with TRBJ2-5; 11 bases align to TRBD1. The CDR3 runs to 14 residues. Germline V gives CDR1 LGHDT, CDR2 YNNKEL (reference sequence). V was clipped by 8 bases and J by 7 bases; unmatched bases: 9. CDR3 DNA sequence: TGTGCCAGCGGGGACAGGGGGGGATCGGGGACCCAGTACTTC. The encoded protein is CASGDRGGSGTQYF.

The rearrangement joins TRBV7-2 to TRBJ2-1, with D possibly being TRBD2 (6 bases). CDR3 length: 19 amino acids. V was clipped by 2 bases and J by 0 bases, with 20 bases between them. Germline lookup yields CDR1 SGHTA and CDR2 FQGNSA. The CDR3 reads CASSLITWTTYLSYNEQFF. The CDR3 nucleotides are TGTGCCAGCAGCTTAATCACCTGGACTACTTACCTCTCCTACAATGAGCAGTTCTTC.

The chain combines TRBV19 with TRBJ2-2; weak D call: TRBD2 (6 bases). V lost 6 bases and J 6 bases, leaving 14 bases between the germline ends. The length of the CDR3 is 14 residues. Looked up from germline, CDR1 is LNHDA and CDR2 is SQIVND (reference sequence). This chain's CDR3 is CASRPKREAGELFF. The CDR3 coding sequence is TGTGCCAGTAGACCGAAGAGGGAGGCCGGGGAGCTGTTTTTT.

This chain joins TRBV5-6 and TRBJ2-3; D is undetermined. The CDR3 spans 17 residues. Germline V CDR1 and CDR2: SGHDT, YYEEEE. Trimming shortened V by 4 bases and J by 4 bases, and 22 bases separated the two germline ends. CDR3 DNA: TGTGCCAGCAGCCAGTACCCTAGACCACCAACCCCAGATACGCAGTATTTT. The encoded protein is CASSQYPRPPTPDTQYF.

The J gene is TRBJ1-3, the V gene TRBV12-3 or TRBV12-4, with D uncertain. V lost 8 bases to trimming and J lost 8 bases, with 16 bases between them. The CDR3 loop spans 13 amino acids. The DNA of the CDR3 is TGTGCCAGCGGCCTCAGGTCGTTCGACACCATATATTTT. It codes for CASGLRSFDTIYF.

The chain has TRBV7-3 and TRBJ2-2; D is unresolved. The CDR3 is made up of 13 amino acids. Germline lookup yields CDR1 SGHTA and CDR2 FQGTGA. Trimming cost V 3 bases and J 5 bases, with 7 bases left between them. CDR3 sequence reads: CASSFQTTGELFF. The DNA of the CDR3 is TGTGCCAGCAGCTTTCAAACTACCGGGGAGCTGTTTTTT.

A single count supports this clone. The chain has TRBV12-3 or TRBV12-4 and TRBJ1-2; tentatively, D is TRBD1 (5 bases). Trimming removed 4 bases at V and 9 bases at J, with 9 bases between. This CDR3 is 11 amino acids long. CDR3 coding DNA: TGTGCCAGCAGTTCGGGGGGGAGCTACACCTTC. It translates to CASSSGGSYTF.

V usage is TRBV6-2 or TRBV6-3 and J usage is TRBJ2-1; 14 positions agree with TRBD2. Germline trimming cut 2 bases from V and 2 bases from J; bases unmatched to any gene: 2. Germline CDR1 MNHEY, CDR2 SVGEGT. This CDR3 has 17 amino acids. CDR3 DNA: TGTGCCAGCAGTTACGGACTAGCGGGAGGAACCTACAATGAGCAGTTCTTC. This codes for CASSYGLAGGTYNEQFF.

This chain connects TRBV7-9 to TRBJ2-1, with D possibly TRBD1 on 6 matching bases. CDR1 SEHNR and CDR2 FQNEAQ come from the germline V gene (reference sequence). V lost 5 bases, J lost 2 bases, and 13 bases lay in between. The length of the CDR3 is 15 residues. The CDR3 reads CASSLQGGPYNEQFF. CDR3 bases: TGTGCCAGCAGCCTACAGGGTGGCCCCTACAATGAGCAGTTCTTC.

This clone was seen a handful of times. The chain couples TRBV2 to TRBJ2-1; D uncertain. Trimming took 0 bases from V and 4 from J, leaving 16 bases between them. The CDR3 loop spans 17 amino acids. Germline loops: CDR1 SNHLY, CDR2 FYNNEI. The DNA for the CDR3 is TGTGCCAGCAGTGAAGCGCTTCAAGCCACCCTTTACAATGAGCAGTTCTTC. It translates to CASSEALQATLYNEQFF.

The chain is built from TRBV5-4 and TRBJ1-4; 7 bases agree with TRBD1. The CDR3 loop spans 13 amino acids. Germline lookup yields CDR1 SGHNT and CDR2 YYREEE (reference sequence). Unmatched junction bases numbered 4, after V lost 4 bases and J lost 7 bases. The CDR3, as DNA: TGTGCCAGCAGCCAAGGGGGCGGTGAAAAACTGTTTTTT. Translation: CASSQGGGEKLFF.

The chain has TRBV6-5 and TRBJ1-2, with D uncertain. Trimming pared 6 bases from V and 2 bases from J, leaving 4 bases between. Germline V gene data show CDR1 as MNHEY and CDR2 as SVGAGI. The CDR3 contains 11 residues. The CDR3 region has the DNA TGTGCCAGCAGGCAGAACTATGGCTACACCTTC. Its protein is CASRQNYGYTF.

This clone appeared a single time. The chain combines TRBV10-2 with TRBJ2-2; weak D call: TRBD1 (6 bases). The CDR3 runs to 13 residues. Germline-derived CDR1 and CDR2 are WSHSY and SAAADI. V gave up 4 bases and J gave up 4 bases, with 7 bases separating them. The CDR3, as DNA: TGCGCCAGCAGTGGGACAGCCACCGGGGAGCTGTTTTTT. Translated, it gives CASSGTATGELFF.